These 9 T cell receptor beta chains were sequenced from one sample in a study of OX40 agonist ivuxolimab in advanced cancers. Produced via immunoSEQ multiplex PCR; TCRdb's table is partial and in-frame only. The table records 30,000 to 45,000 clones, under 85% of them present only once. Source: CD4+ or CD8+ T cells sorted from blood, taken in a trial of the OX40 agonist ivuxolimab. The receptors were sampled from an adult with an advanced solid tumor such as melanoma, head and neck, liver or kidney cancer.

This clone was seen only a few times. The J gene is TRBJ2-1, the V gene TRBV10-3; D might be TRBD2 (5 bases). Germline CDR1 ENHRY, CDR2 SYGVKD. This CDR3 has 11 residues. The germline V and J ends were trimmed by 7 bases and 9 bases, with 10 bases remaining between them. The CDR3 sequence: CAIKGEGEQFF. The CDR3 DNA reads as TGTGCCATCAAGGGTGAGGGTGAGCAGTTCTTC.

The chain joins TRBV11-1 to TRBJ2-7; D is uncertain. Trimming shortened V by 5 bases and J by 5 bases, and 16 bases separated the two germline ends. Germline loops: CDR1 SGHAT, CDR2 FQDESV (reference sequence). The CDR3 runs to 14 residues. The CDR3 region has the DNA TGTGCCAGCAGCCTCCCGGAAGGGTATCACGAGCAGTACTTC. This sequence encodes CASSLPEGYHEQYF.

The V call is TRBV7-3, the J call TRBJ2-2; D is possibly TRBD1 or TRBD2 (5 bases each). Germline CDR1 is SGHTA and CDR2 is FQGTGA. The CDR3 loop spans 14 amino acids. With 4 bases removed from V and 3 bases from J, the gap between germline ends came to 9 bases. CDR3 region: CASSSQGHTGELFF. The CDR3 nucleotides are TGTGCCAGCAGCTCCCAGGGACACACCGGGGAGCTGTTTTTT.

V and J are TRBV28 and TRBJ2-7; possible D gene TRBD1, 6 bases. This CDR3 has 17 residues. CDR1 and CDR2 from the germline V gene are MDHEN and SYDVKM. The germline V and J ends were trimmed by 6 bases and 2 bases, with 23 bases remaining between them. This CDR3 reads CASRKQGVAPKTYEQYF. The CDR3 bases are TGTGCCAGCAGGAAACAGGGTGTTGCACCAAAAACCTACGAGCAGTACTTC.

This clone was seen a handful of times. This chain links TRBV7-9 with TRBJ1-4; D is possibly TRBD1 (6 bases). The V end lost 5 bases, the J end lost 8 bases, and 15 bases lay between the germline ends. This CDR3 is 14 amino acids long. Germline-derived CDR1 and CDR2 are SEHNR and FQNEAQ (reference sequence). The CDR3 coding sequence is TGTGCCAGCAGCCGACAGGCGCAAATGGAAAAACTGTTTTTT. This encodes CASSRQAQMEKLFF. Using reference TRBV7-9 and TRBJ1-4 for the parts outside the CDR3, the full variable domain is DTGVSQNPRHKITKRGQNVTFRCDPISEHNRLYWYRQTLGQGPEFLTYFQNEAQLEKSRLLSDRFSAERPKGSFSTLEIQRTEQGDSAMYLCASSRQAQMEKLFFGSGTQLSVL.

The rearrangement links TRBV5-6 to TRBJ1-2, with TRBD1 identical over 9 bases. Germline CDR1 and CDR2: SGHDT and YYEEEE. V lost 0 bases, J lost 3 bases, and 6 bases stayed unmatched. CDR3 size: 16 residues. CDR3 in amino acids: CASSLGQGDIYYGYTF. CDR3 nucleotides: TGTGCCAGCAGCTTGGGACAGGGGGATATTTACTATGGCTACACCTTC.

This sequence joins TRBV7-3 and TRBJ2-3, with D maybe TRBD2 (6 bases). Germline V lookup: CDR1 SGHTA, CDR2 FQGTGA. V shed 5 bases and J shed 3 bases, with 15 bases lying between them. This CDR3 has 15 residues. CDR3 loop: CASSPPAGRTDTQYF. As DNA, the CDR3 is TGTGCCAGCAGCCCCCCGGCAGGGAGGACAGATACGCAGTATTTT.

The gene calls are TRBV7-9 and TRBJ2-2, with 7 nucleotides matching TRBD1. Per the germline V gene, CDR1 is SEHNR and CDR2 is FQNEAQ (reference sequence). V gave up 1 base and J gave up 7 bases; unmatched junction bases: 12. The CDR3 runs to 17 residues. The CDR3: CASSLGGGNPEHGELFF. The CDR3 DNA is TGTGCCAGCAGCTTAGGAGGGGGCAATCCAGAACACGGGGAGCTGTTTTTT.

V is TRBV9 and J is TRBJ2-7; D gene ambiguous. The CDR3 is made up of 13 amino acids. Germline CDR1 SGDLS, CDR2 YYNGEE. V dropped 4 bases and J dropped 4 bases, with 12 bases sitting between them. The CDR3 region has the DNA TGTGCCAGCAGCCGCTCGGTGGAGTACGAGCAGTACTTC. It codes for CASSRSVEYEQYF.